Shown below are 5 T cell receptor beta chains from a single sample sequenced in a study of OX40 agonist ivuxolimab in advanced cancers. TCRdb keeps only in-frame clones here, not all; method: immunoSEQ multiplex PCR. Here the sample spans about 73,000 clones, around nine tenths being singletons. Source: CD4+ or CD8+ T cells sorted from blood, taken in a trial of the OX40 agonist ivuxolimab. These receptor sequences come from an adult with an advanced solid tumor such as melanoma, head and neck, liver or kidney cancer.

The CDR3: CASRKGQKSGNTIYF. CDR3 DNA: TGTGCCAGTAGGAAGGGACAGAAATCTGGAAACACCATATATTTT. This rearrangement joins TRBV19 to TRBJ1-3; the match to TRBD1 covers 7 bases. The V and J ends lost 6 bases and 1 base, in that order; junction bases with no gene match: 6. Germline V gene data show CDR1 as LNHDA and CDR2 as SQIVND (reference sequence). This CDR3 comprises 15 residues.

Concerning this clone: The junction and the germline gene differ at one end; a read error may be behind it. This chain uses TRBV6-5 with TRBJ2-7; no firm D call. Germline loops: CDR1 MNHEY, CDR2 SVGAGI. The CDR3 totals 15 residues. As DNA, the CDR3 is TGTGCCAGCAGTTTCGGGCCCTTAATCTCCAACGAGCAGTACTTC. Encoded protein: CASSFGPLISNEQYF.

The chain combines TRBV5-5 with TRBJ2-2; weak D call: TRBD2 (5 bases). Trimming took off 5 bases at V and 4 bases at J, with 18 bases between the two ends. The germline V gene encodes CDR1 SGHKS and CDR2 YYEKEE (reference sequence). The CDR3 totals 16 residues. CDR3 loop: CASSFVSRRSTGELFF. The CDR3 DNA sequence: TGTGCCAGCAGTTTTGTGAGTCGGAGGTCCACCGGGGAGCTGTTTTTT.

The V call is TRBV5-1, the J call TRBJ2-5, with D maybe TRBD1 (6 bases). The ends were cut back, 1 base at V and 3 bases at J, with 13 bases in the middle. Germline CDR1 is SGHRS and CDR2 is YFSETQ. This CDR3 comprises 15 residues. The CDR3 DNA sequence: TGCGCCAGCAGCTTGTACGCCAGGGGAAAAGAGACCCAGTACTTC. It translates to CASSLYARGKETQYF.

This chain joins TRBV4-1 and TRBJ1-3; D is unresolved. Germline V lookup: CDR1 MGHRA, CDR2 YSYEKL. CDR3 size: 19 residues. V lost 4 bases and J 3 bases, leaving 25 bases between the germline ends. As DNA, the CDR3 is TGCGCCAGCAGCCCCCAAGGTGGGCGGAGAGGATTCAGTGGAAACACCATATATTTT. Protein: CASSPQGGRRGFSGNTIYF.